Listed below are T cell receptor beta chains from one sample, sequenced in a study of T-cell reconstitution after alpha-beta-depleted transplantation in children. TCRdb independently ran MiXCR on the PCR reads; one entry per CDR3 protein. This repertoire shows around 700,000 distinct CDR3 sequences, roughly 14% found once; its top ten account for 0.65% to 0.9%. The specimen comprised PBMCs, sampled before TCRalphabeta/CD19-depleted stem cell transplant. The receptor source for this set is a girl aged 2-10 years with congenital amegakaryocytic thrombocytopenia, due to receive a stem cell transplant. Each CDR3 is given with its conserved first and last residue. D genes are given only for firm matches. A row's size may be missing; if present it is once, few, many or a size class.

J | D | size | V | DNA | CDR3
TRBJ1-5 | TRBD1 | - | TRBV30 | TGTGCCTGGAGTTTTGGGACAGAGTATCAGCCCCAGCATTTT | CAWSFGTEYQPQHF
TRBJ2-1 | TRBD1 | many | TRBV28 | TGTGCCAGCAGTTTATTCGGGGCAGGGGGCTTTAATGAGCAGTTCTTC | CASSLFGAGGFNEQFF
TRBJ1-1 | - | - | TRBV20-1 | TGCAGTGCTAAATGGATAGGTAGATGGAATGAAGCTTTCTTT | CSAKWIGRWNEAFF
TRBJ1-1 | - | many | TRBV10-3 | TGTGCCATCAGTGACGAGACAATGAACACTGAAGCTTTCTTT | CAISDETMNTEAFF
TRBJ2-1 | - | - | TRBV3-1 | TGTGCCAGCAGCCAAGTTACGGCAGGGTACTACAATGAGCAGTTCTTC | CASSQVTAGYYNEQFF
TRBJ1-2 | - | - | TRBV2 | TGTGCCAGCAGCGCCTCAGGGACACCTTTTGGCTACACCTTC | CASSASGTPFGYTF
TRBJ2-2 | - | - | TRBV5-1 | TGCGCCAGCAGCTTGGATATCCATGCTAACACCGGGGAGCTGTTTTTT | CASSLDIHANTGELFF
TRBJ2-1 | - | - | TRBV20-1 | TGCAGTGCTAAGAGGGATGGTCGGAATGAGCAGTTCTTC | CSAKRDGRNEQFF
TRBJ1-3 | - | many | TRBV12-3/TRBV12-4 | TGTGCCAGTGGACTGACCTCTGGAAACACCATATATTTT | CASGLTSGNTIYF
TRBJ2-1 | - | - | TRBV30 | TGTGCCTGGAGGACCCTAAAAACTACCTACAATGAGCAGTTCTTC | CAWRTLKTTYNEQFF
TRBJ1-3 | - | - | TRBV12-3/TRBV12-4 | TGTGCCAGCGGGCCGCACTCTGGAAACACCATATATTTT | CASGPHSGNTIYF
TRBJ2-2 | TRBD2 | many | TRBV7-9 | TGTGCCAGCAGCAGTAGCGGGTCCGGGGAGCTGTTTTTT | CASSSSGSGELFF
TRBJ2-5 | - | many | TRBV20-1 | TGCAGTGCAATGGGGACCCTCCGGGACAAAAAAGAGACCCAGTACTTC | CSAMGTLRDKKETQYF
TRBJ1-1 | TRBD1 | many | TRBV6-6 | TGTGCCAGCAGTTACGACAGGGCAAAAGCTTTCTTT | CASSYDRAKAFF
TRBJ2-1 | - | few | TRBV6-1 | TGTGCCAGCAGTGAAGGGTTACAGGGAGGCAATGAGCAGTTCTTC | CASSEGLQGGNEQFF
TRBJ2-5 | TRBD1 | - | TRBV27 | TGTGCCAGCAGCCGACGCGGGACAGGGTCTGCCACCCGGTACTTC | CASSRRGTGSATRYF
TRBJ2-1 | TRBD2 | - | TRBV6-5 | TGTGCCAGCAGTTTGGTAGCGGGAGGTCTCTACAATGAGCAGTTCTTC | CASSLVAGGLYNEQFF
TRBJ2-3 | - | many | TRBV12-3/TRBV12-4 | TGTGCCAGCACGAGGGCCAGGGATACGCAGTATTTT | CASTRARDTQYF
TRBJ2-3 | - | - | TRBV5-5 | TGTGCCAGCAGCCCATGGACCAGCACAGATACGCAGTATTTT | CASSPWTSTDTQYF
TRBJ2-4 | TRBD2 | many | TRBV10-3 | TGTGCCATCGGGACTAGCGTGGATCACATTCAGTACTTC | CAIGTSVDHIQYF
TRBJ2-7 | TRBD2 | - | TRBV2 | TGTGCCAGCAGTGCGGGACTACCCTCCTACGAGCAGTACTTC | CASSAGLPSYEQYF
TRBJ1-2 | - | - | TRBV2 | TGTGCCAGCGACGAGGCCAGGAACTATGGCTACACCTTC | CASDEARNYGYTF